In its sample, the clone carrying this T cell receptor (beta chain) was seen a few times. Its antigen remains unknown. Germline loops: CDR1 SNHLY, CDR2 FYNNEI. The V and J ends lost 6 bases and 1 base, in that order; junction bases with no gene match: 4. This CDR3 spans 15 amino acids. This entry belongs to a study of T-cell memory formation after mild COVID-19. General study points: Some responding clones appeared in pre-infection memory, suggesting cross-reactive memory joined.

Each CDR3 protein is one row after TCRdb ran MiXCR on the 5' RACE reads. Of 250,000 to 400,000 distinct CDR3 sequences in the sample, roughly 13% are singletons; the top ten hold under 25%. V gene TRBV2 combines with J gene TRBJ1-5, with 9 bases fitting TRBD1. Specimen: PBMCs or a T cell subset sorted from them (not recorded which). The receptor's source is a man younger than 35 who had mild COVID-19 (a few samples of this study predate the infection). Cell type and time point are not known. The CDR3 loop reads CASSRTGESNQPQHF. CDR3 in DNA: TGTGCCAGCAGCCGGACAGGGGAGAGCAATCAGCCCCAGCATTTT. Looking up the rest from reference TRBV2 and TRBJ1-5 gives the full variable domain: EPEVTQTPSHQVTQMGQEVILRCVPISNHLYFYWYRQILGQKVEFLVSFYNNEISEKSEIFDDQFSVERPDGSNFTLKIRSTKLEDSAMYFCASSRTGESNQPQHFGDGTRLSIL.